This entry lists 25 T cell receptor beta chains sequenced from one sample in a study of blood T cells in healthy people across ages. Together with a sample-barcoded 5' primer, a J-beta primer mix was included in a second PCR lasting about 7 to 12 cycles. TCRdb recomputed calls from the 5' RACE reads with MiXCR, one row per CDR3 protein. The table shows around 620,000 distinct CDR3 sequences, with 27% occurring only once. The material sequenced was blood. Source of these receptors: a woman aged 70-85 years in good health.

This chain uses TRBV5-1 with TRBJ1-1, with a possible D match to TRBD1 (6 bases). Germline CDR1 and CDR2: SGHRS and YFSETQ. The CDR3 loop spans 20 amino acids. Deletions cut 4 bases from V and 0 bases from J, with 28 bases between. The CDR3 DNA follows: TGCGCCAGCAGCGCCAAGCCCCACTCTGGGAGGGGGACTCTGAACACTGAAGCTTTCTTT. Amino acids: CASSAKPHSGRGTLNTEAFF.

V usage is TRBV6-5 and J usage is TRBJ2-5; D unclear. Germline assignment: CDR1 MNHEY and CDR2 SVGAGI. With 7 bases removed from V and 4 bases from J, the gap between germline ends came to 7 bases. CDR3 size: 11 residues. This chain's CDR3 is CASTSVETQYF. The DNA for the CDR3 is TGTGCCAGCACCAGCGTAGAGACCCAGTACTTC.

This clonotype showed up just a few times. The gene calls are TRBV27 and TRBJ2-6; TRBD1 or TRBD2 may be the D gene (5 bases each). The CDR3 covers 16 residues. Germline V gives CDR1 MNHEY, CDR2 SMNVEV (reference sequence). V was cut by 4 bases and J by 0 bases, with 10 bases left in between. The DNA for the CDR3 is TGTGCCAGCAGTTATTGGGGGACCTCTGGGGCCAACGTCCTGACTTTC. It is translated as CASSYWGTSGANVLTF.

The rearrangement uses TRBV6-6 and TRBJ1-5, with 7 bases fitting TRBD1. Germline CDR1 MNHNY, CDR2 SVGAGI (reference sequence). This CDR3 region has 14 residues. The ends lost 2 bases at V and 5 bases at J; junction bases unmatched: 3. The CDR3: CASSYRQGDQPQHF. CDR3 nucleotides: TGTGCCAGCAGTTACAGACAGGGTGATCAGCCCCAGCATTTT.

The chain recombines TRBV7-2 with TRBJ2-2; 10 bases are a match to TRBD2. After removal of 5 bases from V and 7 bases from J, the junction contained 7 bases not matched to a gene. The CDR3 has 15 residues. Germline loops: CDR1 SGHTA, CDR2 FQGNSA. In nucleotides, the CDR3 is TGTGCCAGCAGCGGACTAGCGGTGTCTGGCGGGGAGCTGTTTTTT. This translates into CASSGLAVSGGELFF. Full variable domain (remainder filled in from reference TRBV7-2 and TRBJ2-2): GAGVSQSPSNKVTEKGKDVELRCDPISGHTALYWYRQSLGQGLEFLIYFQGNSAPDKSGLPSDRFSAERTGGSVSTLTIQRTQQEDSAVYLCASSGLAVSGGELFFGEGSRLTVL.

This clonotype was detected a few times. The CDR3 DNA reads as TGCAGCGTTGAAGGAGGGGTCCCCCCCTACGAGCAGTACTTC. Its protein is CSVEGGVPPYEQYF. This chain joins TRBV29-1 and TRBJ2-7; D possibly matches TRBD1 or TRBD2 (5 bases each). V was shortened by 1 base and J by 2 bases, with 12 bases between the two germline ends. CDR1 is SQVTM, CDR2 ANQGSEA, per germline. The CDR3 sequence is 14 residues long.

The CDR3 nucleotides read TGTGCCAGCAGCTCACCTCAGGAATCCTACAATGAGCAGTTCTTC. Its protein is CASSSPQESYNEQFF. The genes are TRBV11-2 and TRBJ2-1; D remains unclear. Germline CDR1 and CDR2: SGHAT and FQNNGV. Deletions cut 4 bases from V and 1 base from J, with 11 bases between. This CDR3 contains 15 residues.

This clonotype has only a few counts. The chain joins TRBV6-1 to TRBJ1-1, with unresolved D. The CDR3 totals 13 residues. V was clipped by 1 base and J by 6 bases, with 9 bases between them. Germline assignment: CDR1 MNHNS and CDR2 SASEGT. The CDR3 spells CASSEVKLSEAFF. The CDR3 DNA reads as TGTGCCAGCAGTGAAGTTAAGCTCTCTGAAGCTTTCTTT.

The chain has TRBV29-1 and TRBJ2-3; 8 positions agree with TRBD1. V lost 6 bases, J lost 0 bases, and 5 bases stayed unmatched. The CDR3 sequence is 14 residues long. Germline V lookup: CDR1 SQVTM, CDR2 ANQGSEA. The CDR3 sequence is CSVRRGPSTDTQYF. For the CDR3, the DNA is TGCAGCGTCCGCAGGGGGCCTAGCACAGATACGCAGTATTTT.

This clonotype was detected only a few times. CDR3 in amino acids: CASSVSIGELFF. CDR3 DNA: TGTGCCAGCAGCGTAAGCATCGGGGAGCTGTTTTTT. V gene TRBV9 combines with J gene TRBJ2-2; D uncertain. The CDR3 extends over 12 amino acids. Deletions cut 1 base from V and 7 bases from J, with 5 bases between. Germline V gene lookup returns CDR1 SGDLS and CDR2 YYNGEE. The full variable domain, with the rest looked up from reference TRBV9 and TRBJ2-2, is DSGVTQTPKHLITATGQRVTLRCSPRSGDLSVYWYQQSLDQGLQFLIQYYNGEERAKGNILERFSAQQFPDLHSELNLSSLELGDSALYFCASSVSIGELFFGEGSRLTVL.

As DNA, the CDR3 is TGTGCCAGCAGCTTCCTAAGGGATGAGCAGTTCTTC. Protein sequence: CASSFLRDEQFF. This chain links TRBV7-2 with TRBJ2-1; D unresolved. Germline V gene lookup returns CDR1 SGHTA and CDR2 FQGNSA. V was trimmed by 3 bases and J by 8 bases, leaving 8 bases between them. The CDR3 totals 12 residues.

The chain links TRBV21-1 to TRBJ1-4. TRBV21-1 is a documented pseudogene. CDR3 length equals 12 residues. CDR3 protein: CASGHAGEKLFF. Written as DNA, the CDR3 is TGTGCCAGCGGTCACGCCGGAGAAAAACTGTTTTTT.

The chain employs TRBV5-1 and TRBJ2-7, with TRBD1 as a possible D gene (6 bases). From germline, CDR1 is SGHRS and CDR2 YFSETQ. CDR3 size: 15 residues. The ends were cut back, 3 bases at V and 0 bases at J, with 13 bases in the middle. DNA of the CDR3: TGCGCCAGCAGCTCCAGACAGGAACTCTCCTACGAGCAGTACTTC. Translating it yields CASSSRQELSYEQYF.

The CDR3 nucleotides read TGTGCCAGCAGTGAACGGAGCGGGGGGGCCTCCGGGGCCAACGTCCTGACTTTC. Translation: CASSERSGGASGANVLTF. The rearrangement joins TRBV6-1 to TRBJ2-6, with 10 nucleotides matching TRBD2. Germline CDR1 and CDR2: MNHNS and SASEGT. This CDR3 comprises 18 residues. With 2 bases clipped from V and 4 bases from J, the junction kept 8 bases outside the gene matches.

In this sample, this clonotype turned up a few times. V is TRBV12-3 or TRBV12-4 and J is TRBJ2-3, with 8 bases matching TRBD1. After removal of 11 bases from V and 3 bases from J, the junction contained 13 bases not matched to a gene. This CDR3 has 15 amino acids. The CDR3 DNA follows: TGTGCCGGGTCAAGAGGACAGGGAATTACAGATACGCAGTATTTT. This translates into CAGSRGQGITDTQYF.

This chain links TRBV4-2 with TRBJ2-6; TRBD1 aligns across 9 bases. This CDR3 has 17 amino acids. With 0 bases clipped from V and 0 bases from J, the junction kept 0 bases outside the gene matches. Germline CDR1 reads LGHNA; CDR2 reads YNFKEQ. Here the CDR3 reads CASSQEGQGSGANVLTF. CDR3 nucleotide sequence: TGTGCCAGCAGCCAAGAGGGACAGGGCTCTGGGGCCAACGTCCTGACTTTC.

The CDR3 sequence is CASSPDLDSYNEQFF. The CDR3 DNA is TGTGCCAGCAGCCCGGACTTGGACTCCTACAATGAGCAGTTCTTC. The chain employs TRBV4-2 and TRBJ2-1; TRBD2 is a possible D gene (5 bases). The germline V and J ends were trimmed by 4 bases and 0 bases, with 10 bases remaining between them. CDR3 length equals 15 residues. The V gene's germline CDR1 is LGHNA and CDR2 YNFKEQ.

The chain combines TRBV6-5 with TRBJ1-2, with 8 bases fitting TRBD1. The germline CDR1 and CDR2 sequences are MNHEY and SVGAGI. V trimming: 4 bases; J trimming: 6 bases; junction bases outside the gene matches: 4. This CDR3 comprises 13 residues. CDR3 DNA sequence: TGTGCCAGCAGTTCATTACAGGGGGATGGCTACACCTTC. Its translation: CASSSLQGDGYTF.

This sequence joins TRBV27 and TRBJ2-1, with TRBD2 matching over 8 bases. The CDR3 totals 20 residues. The trim removed 2 bases at V and 1 base at J, leaving 16 bases unmatched. Germline V gene sequence: CDR1 MNHEY, CDR2 SMNVEV (reference sequence). The CDR3: CASSLPHQVTAGVSYNEQFF. In DNA form, the CDR3 reads TGTGCCAGCAGTTTACCCCACCAGGTTACAGCGGGGGTTTCCTACAATGAGCAGTTCTTC.

The chain employs TRBV5-1 and TRBJ2-5; possible D gene TRBD2, 6 bases. CDR1 and CDR2 (germline): SGHRS, YFSETQ. The V gene lost 1 base and the J gene lost 5 bases, with 15 bases spanning the gap. The CDR3 totals 15 residues. The CDR3 region has the DNA TGCGCCAGCAGCTTGTCCGGAGCGGAGGGGGAGACCCAGTACTTC. This gives the protein CASSLSGAEGETQYF.

This sequence joins TRBV9 and TRBJ2-7; tentative D call: TRBD2 (5 bases). This CDR3 is built from 15 residues. Germline V gene data show CDR1 as SGDLS and CDR2 as YYNGEE. V was shortened by 4 bases and J by 5 bases, with 19 bases between the two germline ends. CDR3 residues: CASSIRGSSTHEQYF. For the CDR3, the DNA is TGTGCCAGCAGCATCCGCGGGTCCTCAACCCACGAGCAGTACTTC.

This clonotype showed up just a few times. The gene calls are TRBV11-2 and TRBJ1-2; D remains unclear. CDR1 and CDR2 (germline): SGHAT, FQNNGV. There are 13 residues in the CDR3. Trimming cost V 3 bases and J 6 bases, with 11 bases left between them. The CDR3 loop reads CASSLSAGDGYTF. Written as DNA, the CDR3 is TGTGCCAGCAGCTTGTCGGCGGGAGATGGCTACACCTTC.

This clonotype was recorded a few times. The chain links TRBV9 to TRBJ2-2; possible D gene TRBD1, 5 bases. V was cut by 2 bases and J by 4 bases, with 12 bases left in between. CDR1 SGDLS and CDR2 YYNGEE come from the germline V gene. The CDR3 consists of 15 residues. The CDR3 sequence: CASSVSQGGTGELFF. CDR3 bases: TGTGCCAGCAGCGTTAGCCAGGGTGGCACCGGGGAGCTGTTTTTT.

This clonotype was seen a handful of times. One end of the junction does not line up with germline, which may come from a read error. The chain carries TRBV12-3 or TRBV12-4 and TRBJ1-2, with 9 bases fitting TRBD1. The CDR3 loop spans 16 amino acids. The CDR3 bases are TGTGCCAGCAGTTTAGCAGCTGGCGGGACAGGGTTTCCGTACGCCTTC. Translating it yields CASSLAAGGTGFPYAF.

The chain carries TRBV20-1 and TRBJ2-5; a weak D match, TRBD2 (5 bases). Trimming left V 7 bases short and J 4 bases short, with 19 bases between. The CDR3 is made up of 14 amino acids. Germline V gene lookup returns CDR1 DFQATT and CDR2 SNEGSKA (reference sequence). This CDR3 reads CSVPERGMGETQYF. In DNA form, the CDR3 reads TGCAGTGTCCCCGAGAGAGGGATGGGAGAGACCCAGTACTTC.